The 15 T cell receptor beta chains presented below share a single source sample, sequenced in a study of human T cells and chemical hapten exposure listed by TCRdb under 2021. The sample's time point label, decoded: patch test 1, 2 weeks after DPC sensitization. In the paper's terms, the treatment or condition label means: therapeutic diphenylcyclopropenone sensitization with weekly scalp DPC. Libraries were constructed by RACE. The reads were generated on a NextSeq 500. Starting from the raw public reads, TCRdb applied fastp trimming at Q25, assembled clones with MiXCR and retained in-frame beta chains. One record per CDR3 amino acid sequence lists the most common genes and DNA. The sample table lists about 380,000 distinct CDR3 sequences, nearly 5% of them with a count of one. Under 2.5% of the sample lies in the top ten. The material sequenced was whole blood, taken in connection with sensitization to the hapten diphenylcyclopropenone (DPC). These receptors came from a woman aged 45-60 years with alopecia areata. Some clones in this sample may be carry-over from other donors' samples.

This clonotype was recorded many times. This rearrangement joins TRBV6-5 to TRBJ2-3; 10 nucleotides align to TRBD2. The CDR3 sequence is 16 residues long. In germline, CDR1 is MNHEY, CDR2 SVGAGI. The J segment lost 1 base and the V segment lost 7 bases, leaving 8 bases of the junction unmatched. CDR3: CASKKTGTSGTDTQYF. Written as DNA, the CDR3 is TGTGCCAGCAAAAAAACCGGGACTAGCGGCACAGATACGCAGTATTTT.

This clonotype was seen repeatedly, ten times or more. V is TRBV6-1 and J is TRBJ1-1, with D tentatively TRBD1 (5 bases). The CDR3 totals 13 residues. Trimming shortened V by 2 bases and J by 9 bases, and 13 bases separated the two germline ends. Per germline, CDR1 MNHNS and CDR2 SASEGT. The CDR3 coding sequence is TGTGCCAGCAGTGAAACGGGACGACAGCAAGCTTTCTTT. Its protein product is CASSETGRQQAFF.

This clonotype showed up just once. CDR3 residues: CASSPALPGETQYF. CDR3 coding DNA: TGTGCCAGCAGTCCCGCCCTTCCCGGAGAGACCCAGTACTTC. This chain connects TRBV2 to TRBJ2-5; D is undetermined. Germline CDR1 reads SNHLY; CDR2 reads FYNNEI. CDR3 length equals 14 residues. V was cut by 5 bases and J by 4 bases, with 14 bases left in between.

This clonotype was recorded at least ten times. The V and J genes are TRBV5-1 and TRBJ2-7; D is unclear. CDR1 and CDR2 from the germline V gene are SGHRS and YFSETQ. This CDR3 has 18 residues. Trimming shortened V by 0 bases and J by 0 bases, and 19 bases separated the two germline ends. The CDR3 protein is CASSLVPGVDLLSYEQYF. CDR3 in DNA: TGCGCCAGCAGCTTGGTGCCGGGTGTCGACTTACTCTCCTACGAGCAGTACTTC.

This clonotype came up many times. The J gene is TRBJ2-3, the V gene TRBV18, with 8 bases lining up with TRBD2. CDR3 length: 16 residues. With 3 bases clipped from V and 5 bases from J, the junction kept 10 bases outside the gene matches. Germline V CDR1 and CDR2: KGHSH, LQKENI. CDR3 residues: CASSPIFSGVGDTQYF. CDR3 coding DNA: TGTGCCAGCTCACCCATTTTTAGCGGGGTTGGAGATACGCAGTATTTT.

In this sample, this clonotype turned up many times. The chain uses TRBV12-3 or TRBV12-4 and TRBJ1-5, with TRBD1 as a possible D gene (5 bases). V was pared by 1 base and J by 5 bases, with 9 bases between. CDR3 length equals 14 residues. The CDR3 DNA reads TGTGCCAGCAGTTTAGTGGCGGGGGATCAGCCCCAGCATTTT. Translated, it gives CASSLVAGDQPQHF.

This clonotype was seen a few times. As DNA, the CDR3 is TGTGCCAGCAGAGGGGACAGGCGGTGGGGCGGCGAGCAGTACTTC. Its translation: CASRGDRRWGGEQYF. The chain carries TRBV6-6 and TRBJ2-7; 8 positions match TRBD1. The CDR3 runs to 15 residues. The V gene end was trimmed by 6 bases and the J gene end by 6 bases; junction bases not matched to a gene: 13. The germline gives CDR1 MNHNY, CDR2 SVGAGI (reference sequence).

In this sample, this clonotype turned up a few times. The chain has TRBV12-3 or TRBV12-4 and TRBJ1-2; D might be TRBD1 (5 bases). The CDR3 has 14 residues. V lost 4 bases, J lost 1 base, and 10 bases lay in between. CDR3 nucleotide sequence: TGTGCCAGCAGTTATGGGGGAGTTAACTATGGCTACACCTTC. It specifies CASSYGGVNYGYTF.

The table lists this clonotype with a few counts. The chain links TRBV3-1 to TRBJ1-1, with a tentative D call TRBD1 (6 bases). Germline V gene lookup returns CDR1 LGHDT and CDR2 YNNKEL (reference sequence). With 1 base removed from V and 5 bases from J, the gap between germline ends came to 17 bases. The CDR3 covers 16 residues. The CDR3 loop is CASSQVVGRGRTEAFF. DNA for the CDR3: TGTGCCAGCAGCCAAGTAGTGGGCAGGGGAAGAACTGAAGCTTTCTTT. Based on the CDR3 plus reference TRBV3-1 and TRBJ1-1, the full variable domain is DTAVSQTPKYLVTQMGNDKSIKCEQNLGHDTMYWYKQDSKKFLKIMFSYNNKELIINETVPNRFSPKSPDKAHLNLHINSLELGDSAVYFCASSQVVGRGRTEAFFGQGTRLTVV.

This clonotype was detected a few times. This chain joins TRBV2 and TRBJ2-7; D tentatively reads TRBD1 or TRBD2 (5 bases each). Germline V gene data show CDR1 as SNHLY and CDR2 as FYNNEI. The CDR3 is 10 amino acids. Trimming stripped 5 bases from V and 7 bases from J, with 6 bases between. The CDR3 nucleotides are TGTGCCAGCAGTTGGGGGGAGCAGTACTTC. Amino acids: CASSWGEQYF.

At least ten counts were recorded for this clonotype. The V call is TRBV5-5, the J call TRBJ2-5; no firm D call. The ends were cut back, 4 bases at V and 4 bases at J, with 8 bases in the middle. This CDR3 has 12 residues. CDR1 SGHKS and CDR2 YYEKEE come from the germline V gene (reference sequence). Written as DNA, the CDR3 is TGTGCCAGCAGCCACGACGGAGAGACCCAGTACTTC. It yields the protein CASSHDGETQYF. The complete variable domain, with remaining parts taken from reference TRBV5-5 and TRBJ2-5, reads DAGVTQSPTHLIKTRGQQVTLRCSPISGHKSVSWYQQVLGQGPQFIFQYYEKEERGRGNFPDRFSARQFPNYSSELNVNALLLGDSALYLCASSHDGETQYFGPGTRLLVL.

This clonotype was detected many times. The DNA for the CDR3 is TGCAGTGCTCCAGCCCCAGAGACCCAGTACTTC. Translation gives CSAPAPETQYF. The rearrangement links TRBV20-1 to TRBJ2-5; D unresolved. The length of the CDR3 is 11 residues. In germline, CDR1 is DFQATT, CDR2 SNEGSKA (reference sequence). Trimming left V 5 bases short and J 4 bases short, with 8 bases between.

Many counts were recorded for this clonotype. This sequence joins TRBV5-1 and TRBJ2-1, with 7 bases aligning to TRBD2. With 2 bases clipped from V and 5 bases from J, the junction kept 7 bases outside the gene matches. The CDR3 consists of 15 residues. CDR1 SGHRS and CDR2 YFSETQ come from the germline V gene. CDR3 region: CASSLSGGSHNEQFF. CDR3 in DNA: TGCGCCAGCAGCTTATCGGGGGGAAGTCACAATGAGCAGTTCTTC. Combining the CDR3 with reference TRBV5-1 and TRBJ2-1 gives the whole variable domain KAGVTQTPRYLIKTRGQQVTLSCSPISGHRSVSWYQQTPGQGLQFLFEYFSETQRNKGNFPGRFSGRQFSNSRSEMNVSTLELGDSALYLCASSLSGGSHNEQFFGPGTRLTVL.

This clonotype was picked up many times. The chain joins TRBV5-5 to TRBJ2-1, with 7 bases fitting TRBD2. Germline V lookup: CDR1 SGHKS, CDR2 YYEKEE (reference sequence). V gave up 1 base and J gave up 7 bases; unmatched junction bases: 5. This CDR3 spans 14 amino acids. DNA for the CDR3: TGTGCCAGCAGCTTGCGGGGGGAAGTGAATGAGCAGTTCTTC. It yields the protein CASSLRGEVNEQFF.

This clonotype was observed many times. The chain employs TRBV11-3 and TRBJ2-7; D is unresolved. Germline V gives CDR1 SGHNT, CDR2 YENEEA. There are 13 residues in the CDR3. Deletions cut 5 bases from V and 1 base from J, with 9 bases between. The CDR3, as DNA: TGTGCCAGCAGCAAAGGTCAGTCCTACGAGCAGTACTTC. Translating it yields CASSKGQSYEQYF.